This entry lists 28 T cell receptor beta chains sequenced from one sample in a study of blood T cell repertoires in COVID-19 (TCRdb year 2020). The library was built by means of the immunoSEQ multiplex PCR assay. TCRdb limited this immuneACCESS table to in-frame rearrangements with V and J called. A share of clones is missing; checked studies link under half to unresolved V genes, and the rest is unexplained. The sample table lists about 310,000 clones, roughly 91% of them with a count of one. The ten top clones hold around 9% of the sample. Sequenced material: PBMCs or T cells enriched from blood (not recorded which). These receptors all stem from a woman aged 25 to 39 who had recovered from COVID-19.

This chain's CDR3 is CASSRTSGLNTGELFF. In DNA form, the CDR3 reads TGTGCCAGCAGCCGAACTAGCGGGCTGAACACCGGGGAGCTGTTTTTT. V gene TRBV7-9 combines with J gene TRBJ2-2; 9 nucleotides agree with TRBD2. V shed 5 bases and J 1 base; nucleotides not matched to a gene: 5. CDR3 length: 16 residues. Germline V gives CDR1 SEHNR, CDR2 FQNEAQ (reference sequence). Using reference TRBV7-9 and TRBJ2-2 for the parts outside the CDR3, the full variable domain is DTGVSQNPRHKITKRGQNVTFRCDPISEHNRLYWYRQTLGQGPEFLTYFQNEAQLEKSRLLSDRFSAERPKGSFSTLEIQRTEQGDSAMYLCASSRTSGLNTGELFFGEGSRLTVL.

The chain employs TRBV10-1 and TRBJ2-1, with TRBD2 identical over 10 bases. Germline CDR1 is WNHNN and CDR2 is SYGVQD (reference sequence). Trimming at V came to 8 bases and at J to 7 bases, leaving 8 bases not matched to a gene. The CDR3 sequence is 14 residues long. This chain's CDR3 is CASQTSGTWNEQFF. The CDR3 bases are TGCGCCAGCCAAACTAGCGGGACTTGGAATGAGCAGTTCTTC.

The chain recombines TRBV3-1 (or the pseudogene TRBV3-2) with TRBJ1-5; 10 bases are a match to TRBD1. CDR1 and CDR2 (germline): LGHDT, YNNKEL (reference sequence). V shed 1 base, J shed 7 bases, and the junction held 7 bases outside the gene matches. The CDR3 covers 16 residues. DNA of the CDR3: TGTGCCAGCAGCCAAGCAACCGGGACAGGGGAGCAGCCCCAGCATTTT. Translating gives CASSQATGTGEQPQHF.

V usage is TRBV10-3 and J usage is TRBJ1-1; possible D gene TRBD1, 6 bases. Trimming removed 1 base at V and 6 bases at J, with 15 bases between. This CDR3 is 15 amino acids long. Germline CDR1 ENHRY, CDR2 SYGVKD. CDR3 DNA: TGTGCCATCAGTGAGTGGGGAAGTGAGGGGGCTGAAGCTTTCTTT. Translation gives CAISEWGSEGAEAFF.

This chain joins TRBV28 and TRBJ1-2, with D possibly matching TRBD1 (6 bases). V lost 6 bases and J lost 3, with 8 bases in between. This CDR3 has 12 residues. Germline assignment: CDR1 MDHEN and CDR2 SYDVKM. The CDR3 DNA reads as TGTGCCAGCAGCGCAGGGGACTATGGCTACACCTTC. This gives the protein CASSAGDYGYTF.

J is TRBJ2-7 and V is TRBV5-1; 10 bases line up with TRBD1. J was trimmed by 1 base and V by 5 bases; bases with no gene match: 9. This CDR3 is built from 16 residues. Germline V gene lookup returns CDR1 SGHRS and CDR2 YFSETQ. In DNA form, the CDR3 reads TGCGCCAGCAGTCGTCCCCGGACAGGGGGATCCTACGAGCAGTACTTC. As protein: CASSRPRTGGSYEQYF.

The chain employs TRBV2 and TRBJ1-1, with TRBD1 identical over 10 bases. The CDR3 totals 15 residues. J lost 5 bases, V lost 6 bases, and 9 bases had no gene match. CDR1 is SNHLY and CDR2 is FYNNEI in the germline V gene. CDR3 DNA: TGTGCCAGCAGCGCTTCGGACAGGGGGAAGACTGAAGCTTTCTTT. It codes for CASSASDRGKTEAFF.

CDR3 in DNA: TGTGCCAGCAGTCCAGGACTGGGCCCGCTAGTTGGAAACACCATATATTTT. Translating it yields CASSPGLGPLVGNTIYF. This chain connects TRBV27 to TRBJ1-3; no reliable D call. CDR1 MNHEY and CDR2 SMNVEV come from the germline V gene (reference sequence). The CDR3 spans 17 residues. V was trimmed by 5 bases and J by 3 bases, leaving 20 bases between them.

The V gene is TRBV19, the J gene TRBJ1-2; 7 bases agree with TRBD1. V dropped 7 bases and J dropped 0; count of bases not matched to a gene: 8. The CDR3 covers 15 residues. Germline V lookup: CDR1 LNHDA, CDR2 SQIVND (reference sequence). For the CDR3, the DNA is TGTGCCAGTACGACCAGGGGGGCCCCTAACTATGGCTACACCTTC. It is translated as CASTTRGAPNYGYTF.

The gene calls are TRBV11-2 and TRBJ2-3; no firm D call. The ends were cut back, 3 bases at V and 2 bases at J, with 3 bases in the middle. The germline V gene encodes CDR1 SGHAT and CDR2 FQNNGV. The CDR3 totals 12 residues. The CDR3 DNA reads TGTGCCAGCAGCTTTAACACAGATACGCAGTATTTT. Protein: CASSFNTDTQYF.

This chain joins TRBV4-1 and TRBJ2-7, with a tentative D call TRBD2 (5 bases). Germline V CDR1 and CDR2: MGHRA, YSYEKL. The CDR3 has 19 amino acids. Trimming removed 0 bases at V and 1 base at J, with 22 bases between. The CDR3 region is CASSQEAAEPESTSYEQYF. For the CDR3, the DNA is TGCGCCAGCAGCCAAGAGGCAGCGGAGCCAGAATCAACTTCCTACGAGCAGTACTTC.

The chain uses TRBV9 and TRBJ1-1; a possible D gene is TRBD1 (5 bases). Germline assignment: CDR1 SGDLS and CDR2 YYNGEE. Trimming removed 7 bases from V and 1 base from J, with 11 bases in between. The CDR3 covers 13 residues. As DNA, the CDR3 is TGTGCCAGCGCCGGGACTCCGAACACTGAAGCTTTCTTT. This encodes CASAGTPNTEAFF.

The chain joins TRBV5-1 to TRBJ1-5; 9 bases are a match to TRBD1. The CDR3 is 15 residues long. Germline CDR1 reads SGHRS; CDR2 reads YFSETQ. J was trimmed by 7 bases and V by 0 bases; bases with no gene match: 5. The CDR3 sequence: CASSLGTGEGQPQHF. The CDR3 DNA sequence: TGCGCCAGCAGCTTGGGGACAGGGGAAGGGCAGCCCCAGCATTTT.

The V and J genes are TRBV3-1 (or the pseudogene TRBV3-2) and TRBJ1-1; D is unclear. CDR3 length equals 14 residues. Between the trimmed V and J ends, which lost 6 bases and 10 bases, there was a span of 21 bases. Germline V gene lookup returns CDR1 LGHDT and CDR2 YNNKEL (reference sequence). The CDR3 here is CASSPSLGERGAFF. Written as DNA, the CDR3 is TGTGCCAGCAGTCCCTCTCTTGGAGAGCGAGGAGCTTTCTTT.

V and J are TRBV15 and TRBJ1-2; 10 positions agree with TRBD1. The ends lost 1 base at V and 3 bases at J; junction bases unmatched: 2. Germline V gene sequence: CDR1 LNHNV, CDR2 YYDKDF (reference sequence). The CDR3 has 15 residues. The CDR3 spells CATSRAGTGDYGYTF. In DNA form, the CDR3 reads TGTGCCACCAGCAGAGCCGGGACAGGGGACTATGGCTACACCTTC.

The CDR3 nucleotides read TGTGCCAGCAGCTTCGGGATTGGCAATCAGCCCCAGCATTTT. Translated, it gives CASSFGIGNQPQHF. V gene TRBV5-6 combines with J gene TRBJ1-5, with D uncertain. The CDR3 totals 14 residues. Trimming pared 2 bases from V and 2 bases from J, leaving 8 bases between. CDR1 and CDR2 from the germline V gene are SGHDT and YYEEEE.

Only one count was recorded for this clone. CDR3 region: CTSSHPGQGASDTQYF. CDR3 sequence (DNA): TGCACCAGCAGCCATCCGGGACAGGGGGCTTCAGATACGCAGTATTTT. The rearrangement joins TRBV1 to TRBJ2-3; the listed D gene, TRBD1, was not tested against the DNA. TRBV1 is deemed a pseudogene. The CDR3 totals 16 residues.

This clone was counted between two and nine times. The genes are TRBV5-4 and TRBJ2-3, with D maybe TRBD1 (6 bases). Trimming removed 0 bases at V and 3 bases at J, with 8 bases between. Germline V CDR1 and CDR2: SGHNT, YYREEE (reference sequence). The CDR3 extends over 14 amino acids. In nucleotides, the CDR3 is TGTGCCAGCAGCTTGGGCAGGGGAACAGATACGCAGTATTTT. Its protein is CASSLGRGTDTQYF.

The chain recombines TRBV19 with TRBJ1-6, with 8 bases aligning to TRBD1. CDR3 length: 17 amino acids. The germline CDR1 and CDR2 sequences are LNHDA and SQIVND (reference sequence). Trimming cost V 4 bases and J 4 bases; bases outside gene matches: 9. This chain's CDR3 is CASSTDFRDRYNSPLHF. The CDR3 DNA follows: TGTGCCAGTAGTACCGACTTCCGGGACAGGTATAATTCACCCCTCCACTTT.

The rearrangement joins TRBV28 to TRBJ2-2; TRBD1 might be the D (6 bases). The CDR3 runs to 15 residues. Germline-derived CDR1 and CDR2 are MDHEN and SYDVKM. V shed 5 bases and J shed 3 bases, with 13 bases lying between them. CDR3: CASSGGQRYTGELFF. As DNA, the CDR3 is TGTGCCAGCAGTGGAGGACAGAGATACACCGGGGAGCTGTTTTTT.

This clone was seen just once. Other DNA sequences of this sample code for an identical CDR3. The chain carries TRBV19 and TRBJ2-3; D gene unclear. The CDR3 covers 14 residues. CDR1 LNHDA and CDR2 SQIVND come from the germline V gene (reference sequence). V was pared by 3 bases and J by 2 bases, with 9 bases between. The CDR3 reads CASSILADTDTQYF. The DNA of the CDR3 is TGTGCCAGTAGTATCTTGGCAGACACAGATACGCAGTATTTT.

The gene calls are TRBV7-9 and TRBJ2-7; no clear D gene. The V gene lost 8 bases and the J gene lost 0 bases, with 14 bases spanning the gap. In germline, CDR1 is SEHNR, CDR2 FQNEAQ (reference sequence). The CDR3 runs to 14 residues. In nucleotides, the CDR3 is TGTGCCAGCGAATCACGCGCTGCCTCCTACGAGCAGTACTTC. Translation: CASESRAASYEQYF.

The rearrangement uses TRBV11-2 and TRBJ1-1; no clear D gene. The CDR3 totals 12 residues. Germline CDR1 is SGHAT and CDR2 is FQNNGV. Between the trimmed V and J ends, which lost 5 bases and 4 bases, there was a span of 8 bases. The CDR3 loop is CASSVSFTEAFF. DNA for the CDR3: TGTGCCAGCAGCGTGTCGTTCACTGAAGCTTTCTTT.

This clone has only a few counts. The V and J genes are TRBV27 and TRBJ1-1, with D possibly TRBD1 on 5 matching bases. Germline V gene sequence: CDR1 MNHEY, CDR2 SMNVEV (reference sequence). CDR3 length: 16 residues. V lost 4 bases to trimming and J lost 4 bases, with 19 bases between them. The CDR3 DNA reads TGTGCCAGCAGTTCCCGCCTGTGGGGGGTGGGCACTGAAGCTTTCTTT. It encodes CASSSRLWGVGTEAFF.

This chain uses TRBV12-3 or TRBV12-4 with TRBJ2-5; D uncertain. The CDR3 loop spans 12 amino acids. Trimming cost V 4 bases and J 3 bases, with 6 bases left between them. The CDR3 loop is CASSSLEETQYF. For the CDR3, the DNA is TGTGCCAGCAGTTCGCTAGAAGAGACCCAGTACTTC.

The chain has TRBV28 and TRBJ2-6, with TRBD2 as a possible D gene (5 bases). The CDR3 contains 17 residues. The V and J ends lost 3 bases and 2 bases respectively, with 14 bases between them. Germline V gives CDR1 MDHEN, CDR2 SYDVKM. This CDR3 is CASSFTLGVTGANVLTF. In DNA form, the CDR3 reads TGTGCCAGCAGTTTTACTCTGGGAGTGACTGGGGCCAACGTCCTGACTTTC.

V gene TRBV28 combines with J gene TRBJ2-7, with D possibly matching TRBD2 (6 bases). Trimming removed 9 bases from V and 2 bases from J, with 17 bases in between. Looked up from germline, CDR1 is MDHEN and CDR2 is SYDVKM. There are 14 residues in the CDR3. The CDR3 sequence is CASRAPLATYEQYF. The CDR3, as DNA: TGTGCCAGTAGAGCCCCACTAGCAACCTACGAGCAGTACTTC.

The chain has TRBV7-2 and TRBJ2-5; D is possibly TRBD2 (6 bases). CDR1 and CDR2 from the germline V gene are SGHTA and FQGNSA. The V gene lost 4 bases and the J gene lost 1 base, with 16 bases spanning the gap. This CDR3 spans 16 amino acids. CDR3 nucleotides: TGTGCCAGCAGCTCCCCCGGCGGTAGCGGCCAAGAGACCCAGTACTTC. Translating it yields CASSSPGGSGQETQYF.